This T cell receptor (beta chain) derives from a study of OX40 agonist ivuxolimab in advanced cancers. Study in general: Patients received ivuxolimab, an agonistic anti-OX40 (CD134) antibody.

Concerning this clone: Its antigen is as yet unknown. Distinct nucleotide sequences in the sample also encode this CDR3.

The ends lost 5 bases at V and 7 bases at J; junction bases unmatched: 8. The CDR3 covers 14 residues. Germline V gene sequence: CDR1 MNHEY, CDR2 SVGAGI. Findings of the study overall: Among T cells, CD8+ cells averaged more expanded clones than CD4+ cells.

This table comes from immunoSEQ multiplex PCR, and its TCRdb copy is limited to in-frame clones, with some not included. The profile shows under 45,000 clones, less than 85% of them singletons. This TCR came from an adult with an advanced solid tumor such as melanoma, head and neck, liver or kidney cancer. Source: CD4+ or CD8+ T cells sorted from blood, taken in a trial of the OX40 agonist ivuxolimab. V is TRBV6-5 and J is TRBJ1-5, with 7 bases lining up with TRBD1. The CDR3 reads CASSRQGPYQPQHF. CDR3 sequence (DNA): TGTGCCAGCAGTAGACAGGGCCCCTACCAGCCCCAGCATTTT.